A selection of T cell receptor beta chains follows, all from one sample in a study of T cells in Graves' hyperthyroidism and ophthalmopathy. TCRdb independently ran MiXCR on the multiplex PCR reads; one entry per CDR3 protein. Among hundreds of thousands of distinct CDR3 sequences listed, around 38% were seen once. The sequenced sample consisted of blood. These receptors all come from a young man with Graves' hyperthyroidism. CDR3s include the opening cysteine and the closing phenylalanine or tryptophan. Each record gives: D gene, clone size, V gene, J gene, CDR3 protein, CDR3 DNA. A D gene is named only where the DNA matches it firmly. The size field is filled for only some rows; it gives once, few, many or a size class.

D gene: TRBD1
clone size: -
V gene: TRBV7-9
J gene: TRBJ1-1
CDR3 protein: CASSRPTGGTEAFF
CDR3 DNA: TGTGCCAGCAGCCGACCTACAGGGGGAACTGAAGCTTTCTTT

D gene: -
clone size: many
V gene: TRBV7-2
J gene: TRBJ1-6
CDR3 protein: CASSLARQKYNSPLHF
CDR3 DNA: TGTGCCAGCAGCTTAGCCCGACAGAAGTATAATTCACCCCTCCACTTT

D gene: TRBD1
clone size: -
V gene: TRBV7-9
J gene: TRBJ2-2
CDR3 protein: CASSLGQGQNTGELFF
CDR3 DNA: TGTGCCAGCAGCTTAGGACAGGGGCAGAACACCGGGGAGCTGTTTTTT

D gene: TRBD2
clone size: -
V gene: TRBV20-1
J gene: TRBJ2-2
CDR3 protein: CSARQLAGAAGELFF
CDR3 DNA: TGCAGTGCTAGACAACTAGCGGGAGCGGCCGGGGAGCTGTTTTTT

D gene: -
clone size: many
V gene: TRBV29-1
J gene: TRBJ1-4
CDR3 protein: CSAQGQSKKLFF
CDR3 DNA: TGCAGCGCCCAAGGACAGAGCAAAAAACTGTTTTTT

D gene: TRBD2
clone size: few
V gene: TRBV10-3
J gene: TRBJ2-3
CDR3 protein: CAIGELARTDTQYF
CDR3 DNA: TGTGCCATCGGGGAACTAGCGAGAACAGATACGCAGTATTTT

D gene: -
clone size: many
V gene: TRBV7-2
J gene: TRBJ1-3
CDR3 protein: CASSQASGNTIYF
CDR3 DNA: TGCGCCAGCAGCCAAGCGAGTGGAAACACCATATATTTT

D gene: -
clone size: many
V gene: TRBV29-1
J gene: TRBJ1-1
CDR3 protein: CSVEERGGAFF
CDR3 DNA: TGCAGCGTTGAAGAGAGGGGGGGAGCTTTCTTT

D gene: TRBD2
clone size: -
V gene: TRBV6-5
J gene: TRBJ2-5
CDR3 protein: CASSYLGTTRETQYF
CDR3 DNA: TGTGCCAGCAGTTACTTAGGGACTACCAGAGAGACCCAGTACTTC

D gene: -
clone size: few
V gene: TRBV6-5
J gene: TRBJ1-1
CDR3 protein: CASRSRHAEAFF
CDR3 DNA: TGTGCCAGCAGGTCTAGACACGCGGAGGCTTTCTTT

D gene: -
clone size: -
V gene: TRBV24-1
J gene: TRBJ2-2
CDR3 protein: CATSDSRDGDTGELFF
CDR3 DNA: TGTGCCACCAGTGATTCACGGGACGGGGACACCGGGGAGCTGTTTTTT

D gene: TRBD1
clone size: -
V gene: TRBV9
J gene: TRBJ2-2
CDR3 protein: CASRERGPHGEPFF
CDR3 DNA: TGTGCCAGCAGGGAGAGGGGGCCGCACGGGGAGCCGTTTTTT

D gene: -
clone size: few
V gene: TRBV19
J gene: TRBJ1-3
CDR3 protein: CASSTPADSGNTIYF
CDR3 DNA: TGTGCCAGTAGTACCCCCGCGGATTCTGGAAACACCATATATTTT

D gene: -
clone size: -
V gene: TRBV12-3/TRBV12-4
J gene: TRBJ1-5
CDR3 protein: CASSFSGIGYQPQHF
CDR3 DNA: TGTGCCAGCAGCTTTTCAGGGATCGGATATCAGCCCCAGCATTTT

D gene: -
clone size: -
V gene: TRBV4-1
J gene: TRBJ1-4
CDR3 protein: CASSQEVVNEKLFF
CDR3 DNA: TGCGCCAGCAGCCAAGAAGTGGTGAATGAAAAACTGTTTTTT

D gene: -
clone size: -
V gene: TRBV7-9
J gene: TRBJ1-5
CDR3 protein: CASSPHGGVETQHF
CDR3 DNA: TGTGCCAGCAGCCCTCATGGGGGAGTGGAGACCCAGCATTTT

D gene: -
clone size: -
V gene: TRBV6-5
J gene: TRBJ2-2
CDR3 protein: CASSPPRRELFF
CDR3 DNA: TGTGCCAGCAGTCCTCCCCGGCGGGAGCTGTTTTTT

D gene: -
clone size: many
V gene: TRBV19
J gene: TRBJ1-5
CDR3 protein: CATRSRREGQPQHF
CDR3 DNA: TGTGCCACCAGAAGTCGGAGGGAAGGTCAGCCCCAGCATTTT

D gene: TRBD1
clone size: once
V gene: TRBV20-1
J gene: TRBJ1-5
CDR3 protein: CSARPGQVYNQPQHF
CDR3 DNA: TGCAGTGCCCGACCGGGACAGGTTTACAATCAGCCCCAGCATTTT

D gene: TRBD1
clone size: few
V gene: TRBV6-5
J gene: TRBJ1-4
CDR3 protein: CASSQTGEDEKLFF
CDR3 DNA: TGTGCCAGCAGTCAGACAGGGGAGGACGAAAAACTGTTTTTT

D gene: -
clone size: -
V gene: TRBV25-1
J gene: TRBJ1-2
CDR3 protein: CASSQDSPIYGYTF
CDR3 DNA: TGTGCCAGCAGCCAAGATTCACCGATCTATGGCTACACCTTC

D gene: -
clone size: many
V gene: TRBV19
J gene: TRBJ1-1
CDR3 protein: CASSKPGHYTQAFF
CDR3 DNA: TGTGCCAGTAGTAAACCGGGCCACTATACTCAAGCTTTCTTT

D gene: -
clone size: many
V gene: TRBV5-1
J gene: TRBJ1-4
CDR3 protein: CASSSREGEKLFF
CDR3 DNA: TGCGCCAGCTCATCGAGGGAAGGTGAAAAACTGTTTTTT

D gene: -
clone size: -
V gene: TRBV5-4
J gene: TRBJ1-6
CDR3 protein: CASSSIGSPLHF
CDR3 DNA: TGTGCCAGCAGCTCGATAGGGTCACCCCTCCACTTT

D gene: -
clone size: -
V gene: TRBV29-1
J gene: TRBJ2-6
CDR3 protein: CSVEGRASGANVLTF
CDR3 DNA: TGCAGCGTTGAAGGGCGCGCTTCCGGGGCCAACGTCCTGACTTTC

D gene: -
clone size: -
V gene: TRBV9
J gene: TRBJ1-2
CDR3 protein: CASSRWDYGYTF
CDR3 DNA: TGTGCCAGCAGCCGGTGGGACTATGGCTACACCTTC

D gene: -
clone size: few
V gene: TRBV14
J gene: TRBJ1-5
CDR3 protein: CASSQFDGQPQHF
CDR3 DNA: TGTGCCAGCAGCCAATTTGATGGGCAGCCCCAGCATTTT

D gene: TRBD1
clone size: few
V gene: TRBV7-9
J gene: TRBJ1-1
CDR3 protein: CASSLGQGWDTEAFF
CDR3 DNA: TGTGCCAGCAGCTTAGGACAGGGATGGGACACTGAAGCTTTCTTT

D gene: -
clone size: few
V gene: TRBV19
J gene: TRBJ1-1
CDR3 protein: CASSIPGSTTEAFF
CDR3 DNA: TGTGCCAGTAGTATACCAGGGAGTACAACTGAAGCTTTCTTT

D gene: -
clone size: few
V gene: TRBV9
J gene: TRBJ2-2
CDR3 protein: CASSYWPGELFF
CDR3 DNA: TGTGCCAGCAGCTACTGGCCCGGGGAGCTGTTTTTT

D gene: -
clone size: -
V gene: TRBV14
J gene: TRBJ2-7
CDR3 protein: CASSQAGQREQYF
CDR3 DNA: TGTGCCAGCAGCCAAGCAGGACAAAGGGAGCAGTACTTC

D gene: -
clone size: -
V gene: TRBV7-9
J gene: TRBJ2-7
CDR3 protein: CASSLPPLDGAYEQYF
CDR3 DNA: TGTGCCAGCAGCTTACCGCCCCTCGACGGGGCCTACGAGCAGTACTTC

D gene: -
clone size: -
V gene: TRBV5-4
J gene: TRBJ1-6
CDR3 protein: CASSLDKGYSPLHF
CDR3 DNA: TGTGCCAGCAGCTTGGATAAGGGTTATTCACCCCTCCACTTT

D gene: -
clone size: few
V gene: TRBV6-5
J gene: TRBJ1-1
CDR3 protein: CASSYSPGDYTEAFF
CDR3 DNA: TGTGCCAGCAGTTACTCGCCAGGGGATTACACTGAAGCTTTCTTT

D gene: TRBD2
clone size: -
V gene: TRBV7-9
J gene: TRBJ2-7
CDR3 protein: CASSPEGGRYSYEQYF
CDR3 DNA: TGTGCCAGCAGCCCAGAAGGCGGGAGGTACTCCTACGAGCAGTACTTC

D gene: TRBD1
clone size: many
V gene: TRBV9
J gene: TRBJ1-4
CDR3 protein: CASSATGGRGEKLFF
CDR3 DNA: TGTGCCAGCAGCGCGACAGGGGGAAGGGGTGAAAAACTGTTTTTT

D gene: -
clone size: -
V gene: TRBV2
J gene: TRBJ2-7
CDR3 protein: CASSVSVKLNEQYF
CDR3 DNA: TGTGCCAGCAGTGTATCAGTAAAATTGAACGAGCAGTACTTC

D gene: -
clone size: many
V gene: TRBV11-2
J gene: TRBJ1-2
CDR3 protein: CASSFAQGSGYTF
CDR3 DNA: TGTGCCAGCAGCTTCGCCCAGGGGAGTGGCTACACCTTC

D gene: TRBD1
clone size: many
V gene: TRBV7-2
J gene: TRBJ2-1
CDR3 protein: CASSLTGGAEQFF
CDR3 DNA: TGTGCCAGCAGCCTAACAGGGGGCGCAGAGCAGTTCTTC

D gene: -
clone size: -
V gene: TRBV7-9
J gene: TRBJ1-1
CDR3 protein: CASSSWGATEAFF
CDR3 DNA: TGTGCCAGCAGCTCTTGGGGTGCCACTGAAGCTTTCTTT

D gene: -
clone size: few
V gene: TRBV7-6
J gene: TRBJ2-2
CDR3 protein: CASSLARRTGELFF
CDR3 DNA: TGTGCCAGCAGCTTAGCGCGACGGACCGGGGAGCTGTTTTTT

D gene: -
clone size: -
V gene: TRBV7-9
J gene: TRBJ1-2
CDR3 protein: CASSFPGTTANYGYTF
CDR3 DNA: TGTGCCAGCAGTTTCCCCGGGACAACAGCTAACTATGGCTACACCTTC

D gene: -
clone size: once
V gene: TRBV29-1
J gene: TRBJ2-5
CDR3 protein: CSPVGAGETQYF
CDR3 DNA: TGCAGCCCCGTGGGGGCAGGCGAGACCCAGTACTTC